A selection of T cell receptor beta chains follows, all from one sample in a study of blood T cell repertoires in COVID-19. This table comes from immunoSEQ multiplex PCR, and its TCRdb copy is limited to in-frame clones, with some not included. This table holds about 310,000 clones, 80% to 90% found once. The sequenced material came from peripheral blood. These TCRs come from a man aged 45-60 years with active or convalescent COVID-19. Each CDR3 is given with its conserved first and last residue. The order of the fields is V gene, D gene, clone size, J gene, CDR3 DNA, CDR3 protein. The D gene is left open where the match is weak. A row's size may be missing; if present it is once, few, many or a size class.

TRBV18	TRBD1	.	TRBJ1-6	TGTGCCAGCTCACCGGCCACAGGGGACTCACCCCTCCACTTT	CASSPATGDSPLHF
TRBV10-1	.	once	TRBJ2-3	TGCGCCAGCAGTGAGTCAAACGGAGATACGCAGTATTTT	CASSESNGDTQYF
TRBV15	.	.	TRBJ1-5	TGTGCCACCAGCCCAAAAGAGGCACTAAATCAGCCCCAGCATTTT	CATSPKEALNQPQHF
TRBV24-1	TRBD2	.	TRBJ2-1	TGTGCCACCAGTGATCGTAGCGGGAGGAACTACAATGAGCAGTTCTTC	CATSDRSGRNYNEQFF
TRBV6-6	.	.	TRBJ1-1	TGTGCCAGCAGTTACGAAACAGGCATGAACACTGAAGCTTTCTTT	CASSYETGMNTEAFF
TRBV6-5	TRBD1	.	TRBJ2-7	TGTGCCAGCAGTCCCGACAGGGACAAGGGCGAGCAGTACTTC	CASSPDRDKGEQYF
TRBV5-1	TRBD1	.	TRBJ2-5	TGCGCCAGCAGCTCTGGTCGGGGACAGGGGGCGGTGACCCAGTACTTC	CASSSGRGQGAVTQYF
TRBV10-3	.	.	TRBJ2-2	TGTGCCATCACCGAGGAATACACCGGGGAGCTGTTTTTT	CAITEEYTGELFF
TRBV5-1	.	.	TRBJ2-4	TGCGCCAGCAGTCTCGGTCTAGCCAAAAACATTCAGTACTTC	CASSLGLAKNIQYF
TRBV5-8	.	few	TRBJ2-2	TGTGCCAGCAGATTGAGGTCCCCGGGCACCGGGGAGCTGTTTTTT	CASRLRSPGTGELFF
TRBV9	.	many	TRBJ1-1	TGTGCCAGCAGCGCGGGACTGGGCACTGAAGCTTTCTTT	CASSAGLGTEAFF
TRBV4-3	TRBD2	.	TRBJ2-2	TGCGCCAGCAGCCAAGGTGGGGCTAGCGGGGACACCGGGGAGCTGTTTTTT	CASSQGGASGDTGELFF
TRBV6-5	TRBD1	.	TRBJ2-2	TGTGCCAGCAGTTCGGGACAGGGGACCGGGGAGCTGTTTTTT	CASSSGQGTGELFF
TRBV29-1	.	.	TRBJ2-2	TGCAGCGTCCTACAGGGCTCCGGGGAGCTGTTTTTT	CSVLQGSGELFF
TRBV27	TRBD1	.	TRBJ1-1	TGTGCCAGCAGTCCAAGGACAGGGGGCAGGAACACTGAAGCTTTCTTT	CASSPRTGGRNTEAFF
TRBV18	.	.	TRBJ1-2	TGTGCCAGCTCTCCCGTACAGGGAATCGATTTAGTGGGCTACACCTTC	CASSPVQGIDLVGYTF
TRBV3-1/TRBV3-2	.	.	TRBJ2-2	TGTGCCAGCAGCCAAGACCTGCTAGGCGGGGAGCTGTTTTTT	CASSQDLLGGELFF
TRBV4-3	.	few	TRBJ1-2	TGCGCCAGCAGCCAAGACCTCCGGCCACAGGGCTATGGCTACACCTTC	CASSQDLRPQGYGYTF
TRBV6-5	TRBD1	.	TRBJ1-1	TGTGCCAGCGGGGCGGACAGGGGCGGCACTGAAGCTTTCTTT	CASGADRGGTEAFF
TRBV10-3	TRBD1	few	TRBJ2-1	TGTGCCATCAGGGGACAGGGGGCGAGAAATGAGCAGTTCTTC	CAIRGQGARNEQFF